The rows below give T cell receptor beta chains drawn from one sample of a study of human T cells and chemical hapten exposure. MiXCR was run by TCRdb on the RACE reads, yielding one entry per CDR3 protein. Here the sample spans 95,000 to 150,000 distinct CDR3 sequences, about 14% being singletons. This sample comprised whole blood, obtained in connection with sensitization to the hapten diphenylcyclopropenone (DPC). The receptors come from a woman aged 18-30 years with alopecia areata. Some clones in this sample may be carry-over from other donors' samples. CDR3s include the opening cysteine and the closing phenylalanine or tryptophan.

j_call v_call cdr3_aa
TRBJ2-7 TRBV29-1 CSVEGMSSYEQYF
TRBJ2-7 TRBV10-3 CAISRTGSSYEQYF
TRBJ2-4 TRBV28 CASRPRENIQYF
TRBJ1-5 TRBV28 CASSWQVRQPQHF
TRBJ2-1 TRBV20-1 CSARDLQGAWRQFF
TRBJ1-4 TRBV6-5 CASSYQGYTNEKLFF
TRBJ2-4 TRBV3-1 CASSPPGGGLAKNIQYF
TRBJ2-6 TRBV18 CASSPGRSGANVLTF
TRBJ1-1 TRBV4-2 CASSQDQRIPQAFF
TRBJ2-3 TRBV4-1 CASSQKGEGTDTQYF
TRBJ1-2 TRBV25-1 CASSEPSRGRYGYTF
TRBJ2-1 TRBV20-1 CSARPRGSGEFYNEQFF
TRBJ1-1 TRBV28 CASSNERRGGMNTEAFF
TRBJ2-1 TRBV12-3/TRBV12-4 CASSPSRRLSYNEQFF
TRBJ2-7 TRBV3-1 CASSLGSGAYEQYF
TRBJ1-4 TRBV4-3 CASSQDRGLSTGKLFF
TRBJ1-1 TRBV6-2/TRBV6-3 CASSYSIVGTEAFF
TRBJ1-4 TRBV5-6 CASSLGRPNEKLFF
TRBJ1-2 TRBV12-5 CASGLGPRDRNYGYTF
TRBJ2-1 TRBV7-3 CASSLSGGIYNEQFF
TRBJ1-6 TRBV25-1 CASSELTASPLHF
TRBJ1-1 TRBV5-4 CASSLEQWGEAFF
TRBJ2-1 TRBV27 CASSLSRLAGGSEQFF
TRBJ1-2 TRBV7-2 CASSLGTGGGYTF
TRBJ1-2 TRBV7-2 CASSPGRSNYGYTF
TRBJ2-1 TRBV7-9 CASSSRTRSHNEQFF
TRBJ2-6 TRBV6-5 CASSNSPGQGTNVLTF
TRBJ1-6 TRBV12-3/TRBV12-4 CASTTTGSNSPLHF
TRBJ1-1 TRBV29-1 CSVEDRAAFF
TRBJ2-4 TRBV24-1 CATSSRESAKNIQYF
TRBJ2-5 TRBV25-1 CASSEGGGETQYF
TRBJ1-3 TRBV4-3 CASSQGRVGNTIYF
TRBJ2-3 TRBV14 CASSQFLGQYF
TRBJ1-5 TRBV25-1 CASSGPDSNQPQHF
TRBJ2-3 TRBV9 CASSARGLAGTDTQYF
TRBJ2-1 TRBV7-2 CASSFLSGGDNEQFF
TRBJ1-4 TRBV2 CASSFRKEKLFF
TRBJ1-1 TRBV18 CASSHQHRGEEAFF
TRBJ2-1 TRBV29-1 CSVAAVTNEQFF
TRBJ1-2 TRBV9 CASSVHGNRGYTF
TRBJ1-1 TRBV7-6 CASSPVRGTEAFF
TRBJ2-3 TRBV7-2 CASSPTSGGSTDTQYF
TRBJ2-3 TRBV6-2/TRBV6-3 CASTRAPTDTQYF
TRBJ2-5 TRBV7-2 CASSFTGVGETQYF
TRBJ2-7 TRBV7-9 CASSRGDSTYEQYF
TRBJ2-2 TRBV12-3/TRBV12-4 CASSGTERGTGELFF
TRBJ2-1 TRBV6-2/TRBV6-3 CASSFEGSEQFF
TRBJ2-7 TRBV25-1 CASGTAYRYEQYF
TRBJ1-1 TRBV6-5 CASSYRAANTEAFF
TRBJ1-1 TRBV2 CASATGMNTEAFF
TRBJ2-1 TRBV14 CASSQEGGRRNEQFF
TRBJ1-6 TRBV20-1 CSARWEDNSPLHF
TRBJ1-1 TRBV28 CASSSRGPGTEAFF
TRBJ1-1 TRBV4-3 CASSQEGSTEAFF
TRBJ1-2 TRBV6-1 CASSEAPAPGAYGYTF
TRBJ2-2 TRBV7-9 CATEAQGANAGELFF
TRBJ2-3 TRBV5-8 CASSFFGTEYTDTQYF